Listed here is a single T cell receptor beta chain. The antigen is unknown. The sample originates from a study of T cells expressing NK-cell markers. The CDR3 has 15 amino acids. Germline V gives CDR1 MNHEY, CDR2 SMNVEV (reference sequence). TCRdb derives one entry per CDR3 protein from the 5' RACE reads, leaving out DNA. This repertoire includes 150,000 or so distinct CDR3 sequences. General study findings and limits: Researchers report these clonotypes also headed the CD3+CD56-NKG2C+ fraction in a few donors.

The sample was blood T cells: a sorted CD56 or NKG2C T cell subset, CD4+ or CD8+ T cells, or bulk PBMC T cells (not recorded which). J is TRBJ2-3 and V is TRBV27; checking the TCRdb D call of TRBD2 is not possible without DNA. The receptor's source is a woman aged 45 to 65 in good health. The CDR3 spells CASSRYGPPADTQYF.